This T cell receptor (beta chain) was captured by sequencing in a study of blood T cell repertoires in COVID-19. Study-wide background: Spain, Italy and the United States supplied samples that represented acute and convalescent COVID-19.

This clone was seen a single time. In assigning cohorts, the study relied on participant-reported clinical history. Two negative PCRs, clearance, or symptom resolution characterized the recovered Cohort 3 donors. Original processing notes: From reference gene primer amplification, estimates of nucleated cell counts were derived. Clones were read by immunoSEQ multiplex PCR, and TCRdb kept only the in-frame ones, dropping some. The D gene and trimming were derived from the DNA, and the V and J assignments and clone size from that table. The data show roughly 180,000 clones, roughly 82% seen once. The sequence derives from a man aged 45-60 years who had recovered from COVID-19. The specimen sequenced was PBMCs or T cells enriched from blood (not recorded which).

The CDR3 loop is CASSFGDFSDTQYF. CDR3 DNA sequence: TGCGCCAGCAGCTTTGGAGACTTTTCAGATACGCAGTATTTT. The rearrangement joins TRBV5-1 to TRBJ2-3; D call uncertain. The CDR3 spans 14 residues. Germline V gene sequence: CDR1 SGHRS, CDR2 YFSETQ. Trimming removed 2 bases from V and 4 bases from J, with 11 bases in between. The whole variable domain, filled in from reference TRBV5-1 and TRBJ2-3, reads KAGVTQTPRYLIKTRGQQVTLSCSPISGHRSVSWYQQTPGQGLQFLFEYFSETQRNKGNFPGRFSGRQFSNSRSEMNVSTLELGDSALYLCASSFGDFSDTQYFGPGTRLTVL.